The entry that follows covers one TCR beta chain sequence. As yet, its antigen is unknown. The source of the sample is a study of CD8+ T cells in alopecia areata. Alopecia areata patients provided lesional scalp punch biopsies and peripheral blood, both collected for the study. Study-wide findings and caveats: Across lesional scalp, and particularly alopecia totalis/universalis, clonality surpassed that of normal scalp.

TCR sequencing used cDNA made by reverse transcription of extracted RNA. TCRdb keeps only in-frame clones here, not all; method: immunoSEQ multiplex PCR. The profile shows fewer than 100,000 clones, over 40% of them singletons. V dropped 2 bases and J dropped 5 bases, with 9 bases sitting between them. Germline assignment: CDR1 MNHEY and CDR2 SVGAGI. This CDR3 has 13 residues. This chain uses TRBV6-5 with TRBJ2-5; D uncertain. This clonotype was obtained from a human donor with alopecia areata. The sequencing input was CD4+ T cells sorted from blood. The CDR3 region has the DNA TGTGCCAGCAGTTACGATCGTGGGGAGACCCAGTACTTC. Encoded protein: CASSYDRGETQYF.